These 20 T cell receptor beta chains originate from one sample sequenced in a study of T cells in localized non-small cell lung cancer (dated by TCRdb to 2020 to 2021). Library generation was performed with the immunoSEQ multiplex PCR assay. This immuneACCESS table, as held by TCRdb, lists in-frame sequences with V and J called but not all clones. Of the missing ones, under half trace to an unresolved V gene in checked studies; the others have no known cause. The table for this sample lists more than 45,000 clones; roughly 80% of them were counted only once. The ten largest clones capture around 17% of the sample. The material sequenced was peripheral blood, taken before any cancer treatment. The source is a man between 40 and 75 years old with stage I squamous cell lung carcinoma.

The chain carries TRBV10-2 and TRBJ2-7; TRBD1 matches at 9 bases. The CDR3 contains 15 residues. J was trimmed by 3 bases and V by 4 bases; bases with no gene match: 7. Germline V lookup: CDR1 WSHSY, CDR2 SAAADI. CDR3 DNA: TGCGCCAGCAGTGCCCTGACAGGGGGAGACTACGAGCAGTACTTC. Amino acid sequence: CASSALTGGDYEQYF.

This chain connects TRBV30 to TRBJ2-5; D gene uncertain. The CDR3 is made up of 13 amino acids. Trimming stripped 0 bases from V and 5 bases from J, with 10 bases between. Looked up from germline, CDR1 is GTSNPN and CDR2 is SVGIG (reference sequence). The CDR3 nucleotides are TGTGCCTGGAGTGTACTACCCAGGGAGACCCAGTACTTC. Translated, it gives CAWSVLPRETQYF.

This CDR3 reads CSARPDPLGYEQYF. As DNA, the CDR3 is TGCAGCGCCCGACCCGATCCTCTGGGGTACGAGCAGTACTTC. The rearrangement joins TRBV29-1 to TRBJ2-7; no reliable D call. Trimming shortened V by 7 bases and J by 4 bases, and 20 bases separated the two germline ends. This CDR3 has 14 amino acids. Germline CDR1 reads SQVTM; CDR2 reads ANQGSEA.

This rearrangement joins TRBV6-5 to TRBJ2-1; D unclear. Germline V lookup: CDR1 MNHEY, CDR2 SVGAGI. CDR3 size: 15 residues. The V end lost 0 bases, the J end lost 0 bases, and 6 bases lay between the germline ends. CDR3 nucleotides: TGTGCCAGCAGTTACTCCAGGAACTCCTACAATGAGCAGTTCTTC. The encoded protein is CASSYSRNSYNEQFF.

CDR3 nucleotide sequence: TGTGCCAGCAGCGCCGTCGGACAGGGTGATAATTCACCCCTCCACTTT. It codes for CASSAVGQGDNSPLHF. The chain combines TRBV9 with TRBJ1-6; 8 nucleotides line up with TRBD1. The J segment lost 5 bases and the V segment lost 3 bases, leaving 7 bases of the junction unmatched. CDR1 and CDR2 from the germline V gene are SGDLS and YYNGEE. The CDR3 is made up of 16 amino acids.

V is TRBV30 and J is TRBJ1-6, with D perhaps matching TRBD1 (5 bases). This CDR3 contains 15 residues. Per germline, CDR1 GTSNPN and CDR2 SVGIG (reference sequence). Trimming left V 2 bases short and J 8 bases short, with 16 bases between. CDR3 nucleotide sequence: TGTGCCTGGAGTAGGGCAGGGCGGTCGGATTCACCCCTCCACTTT. It codes for CAWSRAGRSDSPLHF.

The chain has TRBV7-8 and TRBJ2-7; 9 nucleotides match TRBD1. After removal of 7 bases from V and 3 bases from J, the junction contained 4 bases not matched to a gene. CDR1 and CDR2 from the germline V gene are SGHVS and FQNEAQ. This CDR3 contains 13 residues. The CDR3 is CASTPGQGYEQYF. The CDR3 region has the DNA TGTGCCAGCACCCCGGGACAGGGCTACGAGCAGTACTTC. Filled out from reference TRBV7-8 and TRBJ2-7, the complete variable domain reads GAGVSQSPRYKVAKRGQDVALRCDPISGHVSLFWYQQALGQGPEFLTYFQNEAQLDKSGLPSDRFFAERPEGSVSTLKIQRTQQEDSAVYLCASTPGQGYEQYFGPGTRLTVT.

This clone was found a few times. The V and J genes are TRBV6-5 and TRBJ1-2; D possibly corresponds to TRBD1 (5 bases). CDR3 length: 15 amino acids. V was shortened by 2 bases and J by 6 bases, with 16 bases between the two germline ends. The germline gives CDR1 MNHEY, CDR2 SVGAGI. The chain's CDR3 is CASSYTSGRANGYTF. The CDR3 DNA sequence: TGTGCCAGCAGTTACACATCAGGGAGGGCGAATGGCTACACCTTC.

V usage is TRBV28 and J usage is TRBJ1-2; no clear D gene. Per germline, CDR1 MDHEN and CDR2 SYDVKM. The CDR3 runs to 14 residues. V was cut by 4 bases and J by 0 bases, with 9 bases left in between. The CDR3 coding sequence is TGTGCCAGCAGTTCGGGCAGTACTAACTATGGCTACACCTTC. Translated, it gives CASSSGSTNYGYTF.

The rearrangement links TRBV6-5 to TRBJ1-1; D gene unclear. Deletions cut 2 bases from V and 10 bases from J, with 17 bases between. Germline values: CDR1 MNHEY, CDR2 SVGAGI. This CDR3 has 14 residues. The CDR3: CASSYIGHRGLAFF. The CDR3 bases are TGTGCCAGCAGTTACATAGGGCATAGAGGGCTAGCTTTCTTT.

The CDR3 loop reads CARSLETDPNYGYTF. The CDR3 nucleotides are TGTGCCAGAAGCTTGGAGACAGATCCCAACTATGGCTACACCTTC. The rearrangement links TRBV5-3 to TRBJ1-2; a possible D gene is TRBD1 (5 bases). TRBV5-3 is annotated as an ORF whose role is uncertain. Trimming removed 0 bases at V and 2 bases at J, with 11 bases between. The CDR3 runs to 15 residues.

This chain joins TRBV7-9 and TRBJ2-3; D call uncertain. The CDR3 spans 14 residues. Trimming took 7 bases from V and 0 from J, leaving 11 bases between them. Germline loops: CDR1 SEHNR, CDR2 FQNEAQ (reference sequence). This chain's CDR3 is CASIRATSTDTQYF. The CDR3 DNA reads TGTGCCAGCATTCGGGCTACTAGCACAGATACGCAGTATTTT.

The J gene is TRBJ2-1, the V gene TRBV7-3; TRBD2 matches at 8 bases. This CDR3 is built from 16 residues. Germline-derived CDR1 and CDR2 are SGHTA and FQGTGA. V lost 1 base, J lost 6 bases, and 8 bases stayed unmatched. The CDR3 DNA sequence: TGTGCCAGCAGCTTAAGGTACCGGGGGGGACTCAATGAGCAGTTCTTC. It encodes CASSLRYRGGLNEQFF.

J is TRBJ1-1 and V is TRBV7-9; the D is unclear. Germline values: CDR1 SEHNR, CDR2 FQNEAQ (reference sequence). Trimming removed 1 base at V and 6 bases at J, with 15 bases between. The CDR3 covers 15 residues. The CDR3 sequence is CASSLEIITHSEAFF. The CDR3 DNA sequence: TGTGCCAGCAGCTTAGAAATCATTACCCACTCTGAAGCTTTCTTT.

The gene calls are TRBV4-3 and TRBJ1-2; D is undetermined. The ends were cut back, 8 bases at V and 4 bases at J, with 11 bases in the middle. Germline CDR1 and CDR2: LGHNA and YSLEER. This CDR3 spans 12 amino acids. DNA of the CDR3: TGCGCCAGCGGCGATATTTCCTATGGCTACACCTTC. Its protein product is CASGDISYGYTF.

In its sample, this clone was seen a few times. The chain is built from TRBV2 and TRBJ2-4, with a weak D call TRBD1 (6 bases). Trimming pared 3 bases from V and 6 bases from J, leaving 12 bases between. CDR1 is SNHLY, CDR2 FYNNEI, per germline. The CDR3 extends over 14 amino acids. The CDR3 DNA sequence: TGTGCCAGCAGTGATCGGGCCAGGGGAAACATTCAGTACTTC. It yields the protein CASSDRARGNIQYF.

The V gene is TRBV29-1, the J gene TRBJ2-7; 13 positions agree with TRBD2. CDR1 is SQVTM and CDR2 is ANQGSEA in the germline V gene. The CDR3 loop spans 14 amino acids. V lost 6 bases to trimming and J lost 3 bases; unmatched junction nucleotides: 5. This CDR3 reads CSVRRTSGSYEQYF. In nucleotides, the CDR3 is TGCAGCGTCCGGAGGACTAGCGGGAGCTACGAGCAGTACTTC.

This chain links TRBV4-3 with TRBJ2-3; TRBD1 might be the D (5 bases). The CDR3 runs 15 residues. Deletions cut 1 base from V and 3 bases from J, with 11 bases between. Germline loops: CDR1 LGHNA, CDR2 YSLEER. CDR3 DNA sequence: TGCGCCAGCAGCCAAGGAAGGGGTCTGACAGATACGCAGTATTTT. Its protein is CASSQGRGLTDTQYF.

The rearrangement uses TRBV9 and TRBJ1-3, with 7 nucleotides matching TRBD1. CDR3 length: 13 amino acids. The J segment lost 2 bases and the V segment lost 6 bases, leaving 2 bases of the junction unmatched. Germline assignment: CDR1 SGDLS and CDR2 YYNGEE. The CDR3 spells CASNTGAGNTIYF. CDR3 sequence (DNA): TGTGCCAGCAACACAGGGGCTGGAAACACCATATATTTT.

The rearrangement joins TRBV4-1 to TRBJ1-2; D is ambiguous. Trimming pared 2 bases from V and 0 bases from J, leaving 7 bases between. The V gene's germline CDR1 is MGHRA and CDR2 YSYEKL. The CDR3 has 14 amino acids. CDR3 coding DNA: TGCGCCAGCAGCCAAATCCACTCTAACTATGGCTACACCTTC. Its translation: CASSQIHSNYGYTF.